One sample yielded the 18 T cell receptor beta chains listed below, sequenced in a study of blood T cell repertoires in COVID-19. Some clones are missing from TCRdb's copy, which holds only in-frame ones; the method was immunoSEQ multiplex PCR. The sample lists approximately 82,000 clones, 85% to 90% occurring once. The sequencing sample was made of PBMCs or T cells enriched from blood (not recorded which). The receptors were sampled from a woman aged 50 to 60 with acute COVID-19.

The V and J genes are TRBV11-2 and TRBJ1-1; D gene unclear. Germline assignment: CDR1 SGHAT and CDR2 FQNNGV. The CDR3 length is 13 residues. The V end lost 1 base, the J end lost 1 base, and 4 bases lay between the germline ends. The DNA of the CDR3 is TGTGCCAGCAGCTTAGCCAGGAACACTGAAGCTTTCTTT. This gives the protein CASSLARNTEAFF.

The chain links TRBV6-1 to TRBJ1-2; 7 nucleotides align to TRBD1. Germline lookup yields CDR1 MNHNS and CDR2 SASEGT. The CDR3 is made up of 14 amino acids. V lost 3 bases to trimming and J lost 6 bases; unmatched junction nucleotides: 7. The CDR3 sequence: CASSESTGRHGYTF. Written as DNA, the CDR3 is TGTGCCAGCAGTGAGTCGACAGGGAGGCATGGCTACACCTTC.

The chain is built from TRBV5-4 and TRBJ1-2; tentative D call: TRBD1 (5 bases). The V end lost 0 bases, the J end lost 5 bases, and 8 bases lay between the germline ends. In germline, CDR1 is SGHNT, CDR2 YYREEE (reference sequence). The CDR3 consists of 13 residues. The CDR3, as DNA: TGTGCCAGCAGCTTGGGACAGCAATATGGCTACACCTTC. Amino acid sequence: CASSLGQQYGYTF.

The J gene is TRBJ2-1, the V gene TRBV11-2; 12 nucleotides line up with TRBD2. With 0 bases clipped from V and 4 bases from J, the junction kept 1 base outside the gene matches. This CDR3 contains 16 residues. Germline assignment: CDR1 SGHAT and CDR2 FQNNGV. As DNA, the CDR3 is TGTGCCAGCAGCTTAGATCTAGCGGGGGGGTACAATGAGCAGTTCTTC. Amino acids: CASSLDLAGGYNEQFF.

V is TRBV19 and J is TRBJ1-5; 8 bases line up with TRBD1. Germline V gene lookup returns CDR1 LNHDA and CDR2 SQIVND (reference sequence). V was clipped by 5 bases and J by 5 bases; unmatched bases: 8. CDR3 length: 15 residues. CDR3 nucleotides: TGTGCCAGTAGTTACGGACAGGGCCTCGATCAGCCCCAGCATTTT. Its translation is CASSYGQGLDQPQHF.

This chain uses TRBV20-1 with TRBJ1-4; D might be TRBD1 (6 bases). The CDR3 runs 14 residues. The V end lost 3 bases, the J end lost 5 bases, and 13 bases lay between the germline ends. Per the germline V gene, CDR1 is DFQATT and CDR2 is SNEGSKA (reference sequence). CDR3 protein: CSASRGGENEKLFF. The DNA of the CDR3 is TGCAGTGCTAGTCGGGGGGGCGAGAATGAAAAACTGTTTTTT.

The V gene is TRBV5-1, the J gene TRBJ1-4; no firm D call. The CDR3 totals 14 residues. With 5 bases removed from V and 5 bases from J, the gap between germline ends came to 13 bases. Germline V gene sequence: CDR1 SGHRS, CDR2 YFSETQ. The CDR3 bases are TGCGCCAGCAGTTCCCCCGAGAGGAATGAAAAACTGTTTTTT. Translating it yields CASSSPERNEKLFF.

The CDR3 loop is CASSEGRDSVTDTQYF. The CDR3 nucleotides read TGTGCCAGCAGTGAGGGACGGGACAGTGTCACAGATACGCAGTATTTT. The gene calls are TRBV6-4 and TRBJ2-3; TRBD1 matches 7 bases. J lost 2 bases, V lost 3 bases, and 8 bases had no gene match. The CDR3 spans 16 residues. Germline loops: CDR1 MRHNA, CDR2 SNTAGT.

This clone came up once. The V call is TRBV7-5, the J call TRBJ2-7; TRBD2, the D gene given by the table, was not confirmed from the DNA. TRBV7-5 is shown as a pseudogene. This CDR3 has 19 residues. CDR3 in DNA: TGTGTCAGAAGCCCTCATCGCGGACTAGCGGGAGGGCCGATGGACGAGCAGTACTTC. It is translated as CVRSPHRGLAGGPMDEQYF.

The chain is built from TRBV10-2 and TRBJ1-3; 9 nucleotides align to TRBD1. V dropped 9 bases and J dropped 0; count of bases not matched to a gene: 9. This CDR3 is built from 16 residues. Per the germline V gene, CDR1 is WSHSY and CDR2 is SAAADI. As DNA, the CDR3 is TGCGCCAGTGAAACCGGGACAGGGCCCTCTGGAAACACCATATATTTT. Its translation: CASETGTGPSGNTIYF.

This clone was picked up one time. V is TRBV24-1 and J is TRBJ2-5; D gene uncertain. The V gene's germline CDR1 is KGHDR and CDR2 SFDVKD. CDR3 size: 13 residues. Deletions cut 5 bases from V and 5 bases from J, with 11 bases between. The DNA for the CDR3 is TGTGCCACCAGTGCATATGGTCGGGAGACCCAGTACTTC. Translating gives CATSAYGRETQYF.

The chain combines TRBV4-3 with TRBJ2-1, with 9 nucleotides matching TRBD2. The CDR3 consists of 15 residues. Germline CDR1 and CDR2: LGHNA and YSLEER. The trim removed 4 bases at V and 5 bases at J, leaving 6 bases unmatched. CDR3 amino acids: CASSLMLAGNNEQFF. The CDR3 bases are TGCGCCAGCAGCCTTATGCTAGCGGGGAACAATGAGCAGTTCTTC.

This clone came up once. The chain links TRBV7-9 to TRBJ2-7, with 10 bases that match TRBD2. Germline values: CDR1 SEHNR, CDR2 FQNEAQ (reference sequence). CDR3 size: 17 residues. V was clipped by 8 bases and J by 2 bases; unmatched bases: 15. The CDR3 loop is CASQGELAGLNTYEQYF. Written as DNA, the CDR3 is TGTGCCAGCCAAGGTGAACTAGCGGGACTTAATACCTACGAGCAGTACTTC.

The DNA of the CDR3 is TGCGCCAGCAGCCAGGAGGACGGATTGAACACTGAAGCTTTCTTT. This codes for CASSQEDGLNTEAFF. V gene TRBV4-1 combines with J gene TRBJ1-1; D not certain. V was pared by 3 bases and J by 0 bases, with 11 bases between. The CDR3 has 15 amino acids. The germline V gene encodes CDR1 MGHRA and CDR2 YSYEKL.

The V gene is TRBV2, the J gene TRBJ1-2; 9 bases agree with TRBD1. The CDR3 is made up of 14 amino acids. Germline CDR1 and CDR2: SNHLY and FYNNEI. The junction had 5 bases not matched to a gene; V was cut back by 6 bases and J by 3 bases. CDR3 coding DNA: TGTGCCAGCAGAAGACAGGGGGGGGACTATGGCTACACCTTC. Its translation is CASRRQGGDYGYTF.

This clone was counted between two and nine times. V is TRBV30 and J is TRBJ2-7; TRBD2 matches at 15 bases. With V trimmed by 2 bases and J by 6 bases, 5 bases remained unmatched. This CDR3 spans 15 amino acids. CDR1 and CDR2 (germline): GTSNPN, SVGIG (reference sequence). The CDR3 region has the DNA TGTGCCTGGAGTAGGACTAGCGGGAGGGGGGGCGAGCAGTACTTC. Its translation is CAWSRTSGRGGEQYF.

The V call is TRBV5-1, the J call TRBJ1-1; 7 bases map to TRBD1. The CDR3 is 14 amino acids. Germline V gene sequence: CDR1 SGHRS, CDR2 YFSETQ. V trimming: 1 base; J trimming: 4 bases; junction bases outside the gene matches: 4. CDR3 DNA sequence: TGCGCCAGCAGCTTGAGAGGGGGCGGCACTGAAGCTTTCTTT. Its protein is CASSLRGGGTEAFF.

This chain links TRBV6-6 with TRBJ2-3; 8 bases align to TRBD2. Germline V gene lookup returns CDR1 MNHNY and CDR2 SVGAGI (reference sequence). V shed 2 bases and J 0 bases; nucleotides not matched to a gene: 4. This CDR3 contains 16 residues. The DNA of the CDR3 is TGTGCCAGCAGTTACGGATCTAGCGGGAGCACAGATACGCAGTATTTT. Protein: CASSYGSSGSTDTQYF.